Below are 20 T cell receptor beta chains sequenced from a single sample in a study of T cells after yellow fever vaccination. TCRdb re-called the 5' RACE reads through MiXCR, storing one row per CDR3 protein. The repertoire holds under 500,000 distinct CDR3 sequences, with approximately 18% as singletons. Sequencing was performed on PBMCs, taken before the yellow fever booster vaccination. The receptors here all came from a man aged 18 to 30 who received the YFV17D yellow fever vaccine.

This rearrangement joins TRBV6-1 to TRBJ2-3; D unresolved. V lost 9 bases to trimming and J lost 4 bases, with 23 bases between them. CDR1 is MNHNS, CDR2 SASEGT, per germline. This CDR3 is 16 amino acids long. As DNA, the CDR3 is TGTGCCAGTCGACGTTCGGTACAGCCCCGGGCAGATACGCAGTATTTT. Translation: CASRRSVQPRADTQYF.

J is TRBJ2-3 and V is TRBV4-3; perhaps TRBD2 as D (6 bases). Germline V lookup: CDR1 LGHNA, CDR2 YSLEER. With 0 bases removed from V and 2 bases from J, the gap between germline ends came to 15 bases. This CDR3 spans 17 amino acids. Here the CDR3 reads CASSQDGSGRATDTQYF. The CDR3 DNA reads as TGCGCCAGCAGCCAAGATGGAAGCGGGCGGGCCACAGATACGCAGTATTTT.

This clonotype occurred a few times. The J gene is TRBJ1-2, the V gene TRBV7-2; possible D gene TRBD1, 5 bases. Germline V CDR1 and CDR2: SGHTA, FQGNSA. The ends were cut back, 1 base at V and 0 bases at J, with 12 bases in the middle. The CDR3 consists of 16 residues. CDR3: CASSLVGPTPNYGYTF. The CDR3 DNA reads as TGTGCCAGCAGCTTAGTGGGACCTACTCCTAACTATGGCTACACCTTC. The full variable domain, in which reference TRBV7-2 and TRBJ1-2 provide the parts outside the CDR3, is GAGVSQSPSNKVTEKGKDVELRCDPISGHTALYWYRQSLGQGLEFLIYFQGNSAPDKSGLPSDRFSAERTGGSVSTLTIQRTQQEDSAVYLCASSLVGPTPNYGYTFGSGTRLTVV.

This clonotype was seen more than once but under ten times. The chain employs TRBV4-2 and TRBJ1-5; D might be TRBD1 (6 bases). V shed 1 base and J shed 1 base, with 11 bases lying between them. Germline V CDR1 and CDR2: LGHNA, YNFKEQ. CDR3 size: 16 residues. The DNA for the CDR3 is TGTGCCAGCAGCCAAGGGGGGGCAGGGAGCAATCAGCCCCAGCATTTT. Its protein is CASSQGGAGSNQPQHF.

In its sample, this clonotype was seen a few times. The chain carries TRBV4-3 and TRBJ2-3; 9 nucleotides match TRBD2. The CDR3 runs 16 residues. The germline V gene has CDR1 LGHNA and CDR2 YSLEER. Germline trimming cut 0 bases from V and 6 bases from J; bases unmatched to any gene: 7. The CDR3 protein is CASSQDGAGGRDTQYF. CDR3 nucleotide sequence: TGCGCCAGCAGCCAAGATGGTGCGGGGGGGCGGGATACGCAGTATTTT.

This clonotype occurred once. V usage is TRBV7-2 and J usage is TRBJ2-2; the match to TRBD1 covers 8 bases. V gave up 4 bases and J gave up 6 bases; unmatched junction bases: 7. CDR1 SGHTA and CDR2 FQGNSA come from the germline V gene. CDR3 length: 15 residues. The CDR3 coding sequence is TGTGCCAGCAGCTCCGCAGGGGGACAGGCCGGGGAGCTGTTTTTT. Translated: CASSSAGGQAGELFF.

In DNA, the CDR3 is TGTGCCAGCAGTGATGGGACGGATATTGATGAAGCTTTCTTT. Protein: CASSDGTDIDEAFF. The J gene is TRBJ1-1, the V gene TRBV6-5; TRBD1 might be the D (5 bases). Germline loops: CDR1 MNHEY, CDR2 SVGAGI. The CDR3 covers 14 residues. Trimming left V 5 bases short and J 7 bases short, with 17 bases between.

The chain combines TRBV10-3 with TRBJ2-7, with D unresolved. The CDR3 spans 15 residues. V was trimmed by 6 bases and J by 3 bases, leaving 18 bases between them. Germline V gives CDR1 ENHRY, CDR2 SYGVKD. The CDR3 bases are TGTGCCATCAGCGAACTTGGGGTTAGTGGCTACGAGCAGTACTTC. It translates to CAISELGVSGYEQYF.

V is TRBV11-2 and J is TRBJ2-5; D is unclear. The CDR3 spans 14 residues. CDR1 is SGHAT, CDR2 FQNNGV, per germline. Deletions cut 0 bases from V and 4 bases from J, with 9 bases between. The CDR3 loop is CASSLDATGETQYF. The CDR3 DNA sequence: TGTGCCAGCAGCTTAGATGCGACGGGAGAGACCCAGTACTTC.

V and J are TRBV7-6 and TRBJ1-1, with TRBD1 matching 10 bases. Unmatched junction bases numbered 4, after V lost 5 bases and J lost 1 base. Germline assignment: CDR1 SGHVS and CDR2 FNYEAQ. This CDR3 region has 15 residues. CDR3 sequence: CASSQGQGKNTEAFF. The CDR3 nucleotides read TGTGCCAGCAGCCAGGGACAGGGGAAGAACACTGAAGCTTTCTTT.

This chain uses TRBV12-3 or TRBV12-4 with TRBJ2-2, with 8 bases aligning to TRBD2. With V trimmed by 5 bases and J by 6 bases, 8 bases remained unmatched. This CDR3 spans 15 amino acids. The CDR3 DNA reads as TGTGCCAGCAGTCCGAGCGGGGGTAGGCCCGGGGAGCTGTTTTTT. Residues: CASSPSGGRPGELFF.

A note on this clonotype: The junction shows a germline mismatch at one end, possibly a read error. The chain couples TRBV5-1 to TRBJ1-2, with 8 bases that match TRBD1. This CDR3 has 15 residues. Germline loops: CDR1 SGHRS, CDR2 YFSETQ. The CDR3 region is CASSSRPGGAGGFTF. In DNA form, the CDR3 reads TGCGCCAGCAGCTCCCGGCCAGGGGGCGCGGGCGGCTTCACCTTC.

The V gene is TRBV5-1, the J gene TRBJ1-4; no clear D gene. The V and J ends lost 0 bases and 5 bases respectively, with 11 bases between them. Germline CDR1 and CDR2: SGHRS and YFSETQ. The CDR3 spans 15 residues. CDR3 nucleotides: TGCGCCAGCAGCTTGGAGGCAAAGGGAAATGAAAAACTGTTTTTT. This sequence encodes CASSLEAKGNEKLFF.

V gene TRBV7-3 combines with J gene TRBJ2-7; D might be TRBD1 (5 bases). Deletions cut 1 base from V and 5 bases from J, with 12 bases between. Germline values: CDR1 SGHTA, CDR2 FQGTGA. The CDR3 sequence is 14 residues long. The CDR3 DNA sequence: TGTGCCAGCAGCTTAAGGGGCCTAGACCACGAGCAGTACTTC. Protein sequence: CASSLRGLDHEQYF.

The gene calls are TRBV4-1 and TRBJ1-1; TRBD1 is a possible D gene (6 bases). The CDR3 is made up of 16 amino acids. V dropped 0 bases and J dropped 8 bases, with 19 bases sitting between them. In germline, CDR1 is MGHRA, CDR2 YSYEKL. CDR3 sequence (DNA): TGCGCCAGCAGCCAAGATCCGGTCTCAGGGGCTGAGGAAGCTTTCTTT. This codes for CASSQDPVSGAEEAFF.

The rearrangement uses TRBV7-8 and TRBJ2-5; a weak D match, TRBD2 (5 bases). Trimming removed 5 bases at V and 1 base at J, with 11 bases between. The germline gives CDR1 SGHVS, CDR2 FQNEAQ. The CDR3 covers 14 residues. The CDR3 DNA is TGTGCCAGCAGCGTCCAGCGGTTCCAAGAGACCCAGTACTTC. It specifies CASSVQRFQETQYF.

The V and J genes are TRBV7-2 and TRBJ1-2; 9 bases are a match to TRBD1. The length of the CDR3 is 13 residues. V lost 6 bases and J lost 7; bases outside the gene matches: 6. Germline V gene lookup returns CDR1 SGHTA and CDR2 FQGNSA. CDR3 protein: CASSRDRVAGYTF. CDR3 in DNA: TGTGCCAGCAGTAGGGACAGGGTGGCTGGCTACACCTTC.

This clonotype was detected a few times. The rearrangement uses TRBV18 and TRBJ1-6; possibly TRBD1 for D (5 bases). Between the trimmed V and J ends, which lost 0 bases and 7 bases, there was a span of 10 bases. CDR1 and CDR2 (germline): KGHSH, LQKENI. The CDR3 contains 15 residues. The CDR3 DNA is TGTGCCAGCTCACCACCGGGGGTGCGAAATTCACCCCTCCACTTT. This codes for CASSPPGVRNSPLHF.

This clonotype was recorded a few times. The gene calls are TRBV29-1 and TRBJ2-7, with TRBD1 matching over 8 bases. Losses at the gene ends were 3 bases for V and 2 bases for J; bases not matched to a gene: 3. This CDR3 contains 13 residues. The germline CDR1 and CDR2 sequences are SQVTM and ANQGSEA. The CDR3 loop reads CSVDQTGAYEQYV. In DNA, the CDR3 is TGCAGCGTTGACCAGACAGGGGCCTACGAGCAGTACGTC.

This clonotype was observed a handful of times. This chain uses TRBV4-3 with TRBJ2-5; 9 nucleotides align to TRBD1. The V gene's germline CDR1 is LGHNA and CDR2 YSLEER. The V gene end was trimmed by 0 bases and the J gene end by 2 bases; junction bases not matched to a gene: 7. The CDR3 runs 17 residues. The CDR3 sequence: CASSQEGDREGQETQYF. DNA of the CDR3: TGCGCCAGCAGCCAAGAGGGGGACAGGGAGGGTCAAGAGACCCAGTACTTC.